This TCR beta chain was identified in a study of T cell repertoires in cytomegalovirus infection. The V gene's germline CDR1 is SGDLS and CDR2 YYNGEE. V lost 4 bases, J lost 1 base, and 12 bases stayed unmatched. There are 17 residues in the CDR3. TCRdb independently ran MiXCR on the reads; one entry per CDR3 protein. The sample carries some 700,000 distinct CDR3 sequences, 35% to 45% recorded once. The sequenced sample consisted of PBMCs. The clonotype originates from a human donor in good health (CMV status not recorded). Some clones in this sample may be carry-over from other donors' samples. V gene TRBV9 combines with J gene TRBJ2-3, with 7 positions matching TRBD1. The CDR3 sequence: CASSPTKGAPGTDTQYF. The CDR3, as DNA: TGTGCCAGCAGCCCAACTAAGGGGGCCCCGGGCACAGATACGCAGTATTTT.